The 10 T cell receptor beta chains reported below all come from one sample, sequenced in a study of PD-1 blockade in classical Hodgkin lymphoma. Time point noted: newly diagnosed, previously untreated cHL patient sample. Out of thawed PBMCs, magnetic negative selection purified CD4+ T cells. The table came from immunoSEQ multiplex PCR; TCRdb's copy has only in-frame clones and leaves some out. The sample carries tens of thousands of clones, nearly 90% recorded once. The specimen sequenced was CD4+ T cells from blood. The receptors derive from a human donor with classical Hodgkin lymphoma.

The chain carries TRBV7-8 and TRBJ2-7; TRBD2 matches 14 bases. The germline CDR1 and CDR2 sequences are SGHVS and FQNEAQ. The CDR3 runs 19 residues. Trimming removed 0 bases from V and 0 bases from J; junction bases left unmatched: 7. The CDR3 loop reads CASSLARRTSGGHSYEQYF. In DNA form, the CDR3 reads TGTGCCAGCAGCTTAGCGCGTCGGACTAGCGGGGGGCACTCCTACGAGCAGTACTTC. The full variable domain, rest sourced from reference TRBV7-8 and TRBJ2-7, is GAGVSQSPRYKVAKRGQDVALRCDPISGHVSLFWYQQALGQGPEFLTYFQNEAQLDKSGLPSDRFFAERPEGSVSTLKIQRTQQEDSAVYLCASSLARRTSGGHSYEQYFGPGTRLTVT.

On this clone: A read error may account for a junction end that differs from germline. The chain carries TRBV7-7 and TRBJ2-1; D unresolved. The CDR3 spans 15 residues. Germline assignment: CDR1 SSHAT and CDR2 FNYEAQ (reference sequence). DNA of the CDR3: TGTGCTAGCAACCTTCGTTTAGGCTCCTACAATGAGCAGTTCTTC. The encoded protein is CASNLRLGSYNEQFF.

V usage is TRBV14 and J usage is TRBJ2-1, with 9 bases aligning to TRBD1. Looked up from germline, CDR1 is SGHDN and CDR2 is FVKESK. With V trimmed by 4 bases and J by 5 bases, 6 bases remained unmatched. The CDR3 loop spans 15 amino acids. CDR3 sequence: CASSPRTGDDNEQFF. As DNA, the CDR3 is TGTGCCAGCAGCCCACGGACAGGGGATGACAATGAGCAGTTCTTC.

The gene calls are TRBV20-1 and TRBJ1-2; D unresolved. Germline loops: CDR1 DFQATT, CDR2 SNEGSKA (reference sequence). Trimming removed 2 bases at V and 5 bases at J, with 6 bases between. CDR3 length: 11 residues. CDR3 DNA sequence: TGCAGTGCTAGAAGGGAGTATGGCTACACCTTC. Translated: CSARREYGYTF.

V is TRBV14 and J is TRBJ2-1; D possibly corresponds to TRBD1 (6 bases). Trimming left V 3 bases short and J 6 bases short, with 18 bases between. This CDR3 is 16 amino acids long. Germline assignment: CDR1 SGHDN and CDR2 FVKESK. This CDR3 reads CASSQRWGQSFNEQFF. In DNA form, the CDR3 reads TGTGCCAGCAGCCAGCGCTGGGGACAATCTTTCAATGAGCAGTTCTTC.

V is TRBV5-8 and J is TRBJ1-5; D gene unclear. Looked up from germline, CDR1 is SGHTS and CDR2 is YDEGEE. Trimming removed 1 base from V and 1 base from J, with 9 bases in between. This CDR3 contains 15 residues. The CDR3 protein is CASSLTLGSNQPQHF. The CDR3 nucleotides are TGTGCCAGCAGCTTGACTTTAGGGAGCAATCAGCCCCAGCATTTT.

This clone has just a few counts. The chain links TRBV10-3 to TRBJ1-5; D may be TRBD1 (5 bases). Trimming removed 2 bases from V and 7 bases from J, with 15 bases in between. CDR1 is ENHRY, CDR2 SYGVKD, per germline. The CDR3 runs to 15 residues. The CDR3 nucleotides read TGTGCCATCAGTGAGGACGTTGGGGCAAGGCAGCCCCAGCATTTT. Its translation: CAISEDVGARQPQHF.

The chain recombines TRBV25-1 with TRBJ1-1; no firm D call. The V and J ends lost 2 bases and 4 bases respectively, with 14 bases between them. The CDR3 is 15 residues long. Germline V gene data show CDR1 as MGHDK and CDR2 as SYGVNS. The CDR3 is CASSEMGSWGTEAFF. CDR3 nucleotide sequence: TGTGCCAGCAGTGAAATGGGAAGTTGGGGCACTGAAGCTTTCTTT.

The V and J genes are TRBV19 and TRBJ2-3; tentative D call: TRBD1 (5 bases). This CDR3 comprises 13 residues. The germline gives CDR1 LNHDA, CDR2 SQIVND (reference sequence). Trimming removed 9 bases from V and 1 base from J, with 11 bases in between. The CDR3 is CASRERGTDTQYF. In nucleotides, the CDR3 is TGTGCCAGCAGGGAAAGGGGCACAGATACGCAGTATTTT.

The chain recombines TRBV30 with TRBJ2-5; unclear D gene. CDR3 length equals 12 residues. The ends were cut back, 4 bases at V and 3 bases at J, with 9 bases in the middle. Germline V gives CDR1 GTSNPN, CDR2 SVGIG (reference sequence). CDR3 bases: TGTGCCTGGAAAGGATCTAAAGAGACCCAGTACTTC. Amino acid sequence: CAWKGSKETQYF.